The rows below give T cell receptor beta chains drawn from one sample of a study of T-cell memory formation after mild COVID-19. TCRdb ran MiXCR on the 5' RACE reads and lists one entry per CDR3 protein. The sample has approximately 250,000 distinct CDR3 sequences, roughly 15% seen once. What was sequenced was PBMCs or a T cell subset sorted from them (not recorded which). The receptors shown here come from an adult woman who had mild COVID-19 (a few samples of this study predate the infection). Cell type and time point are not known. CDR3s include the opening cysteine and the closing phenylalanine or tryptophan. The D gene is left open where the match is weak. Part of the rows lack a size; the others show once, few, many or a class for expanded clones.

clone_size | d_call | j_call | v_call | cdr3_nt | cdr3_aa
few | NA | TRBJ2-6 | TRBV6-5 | TGTGCCAGCAGTTATGGAGGGTCTGGGGCCAACGTCCTGACTTTC | CASSYGGSGANVLTF
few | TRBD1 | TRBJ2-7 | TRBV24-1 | TGTGCCACCAGTGATCCTCCGGGACAGGGATACGAGCAGTACTTC | CATSDPPGQGYEQYF
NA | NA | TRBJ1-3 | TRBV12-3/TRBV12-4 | TGTGCCAGCAGTTTTGGTCCGGGCCTCTCTGGAAACACCATATATTTT | CASSFGPGLSGNTIYF
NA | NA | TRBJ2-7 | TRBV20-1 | TGCAGCTTTATACATCACGGGGGACCCTCCTACGAGCAGTACTTC | CSFIHHGGPSYEQYF
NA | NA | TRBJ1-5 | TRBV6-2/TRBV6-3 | TGTGCCAGCAGTTATTATCCAGGTCGGGTCAGCAATCAGCCCCAGCATTTT | CASSYYPGRVSNQPQHF
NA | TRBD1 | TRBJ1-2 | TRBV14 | TGTGCCAGCAGCCAAGAGGGCGGACAGGGACACTATGGCTACACCTTC | CASSQEGGQGHYGYTF
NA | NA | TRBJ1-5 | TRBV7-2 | TGTGCCAGCAGCTTAGTATCGGGTTTCTCGGATCAGCCCCAGCATTTT | CASSLVSGFSDQPQHF
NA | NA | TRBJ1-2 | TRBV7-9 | TGTGCCAGCAGCTCAACAAGAAATGACAGGACCGTTTATGGCTACACCTTC | CASSSTRNDRTVYGYTF
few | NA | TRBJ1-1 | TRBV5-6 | TGTGCCAGCACCTCTCCGGGGCGCAACACTGAAGCTTTCTTT | CASTSPGRNTEAFF
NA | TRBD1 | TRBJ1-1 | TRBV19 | TGTGCCAGTAGTAATCCAGGGGGTTCCACTGAAGCTTTCTTT | CASSNPGGSTEAFF
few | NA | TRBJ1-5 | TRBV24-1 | TGTGCCACCAGTGATCGACAGGTGCATCAGCCCCAGCATTTT | CATSDRQVHQPQHF
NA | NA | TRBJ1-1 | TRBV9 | TGTGCCAGCAGCGTTGACCCCTCCCCTTACACTGAAGCTTTCTTT | CASSVDPSPYTEAFF
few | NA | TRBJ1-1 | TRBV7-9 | TGTGCCAGCAGCTTAGTCGCTTCGGTGGGAGGTGAAGCTTTCTTT | CASSLVASVGGEAFF
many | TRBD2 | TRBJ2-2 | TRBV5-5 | TGTGCCAGCACCTTGGGGCTAGCGGTCACCGGGGAGCTGTTTTTT | CASTLGLAVTGELFF
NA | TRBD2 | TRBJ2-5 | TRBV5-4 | TGTGCCAGCAACCACCGCGCGGGAGGGCCTAATGGGGAGACCCAGTACTTC | CASNHRAGGPNGETQYF
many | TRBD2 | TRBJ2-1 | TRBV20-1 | TGCAGTGCTTCAGGCAGCGGGAGGGCTTATGAGCAGTTCTTC | CSASGSGRAYEQFF
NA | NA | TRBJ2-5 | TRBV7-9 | TGTGCCAGCAGCCTGGCTAGCACTCAAGAGACCCAGTACTTC | CASSLASTQETQYF
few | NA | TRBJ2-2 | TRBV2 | TGTGCCAGCCGTGGATTAGCGACGAACACCGGGGAGCTGTTTTTT | CASRGLATNTGELFF
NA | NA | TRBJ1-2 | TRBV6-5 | TGTGCCAGCAGTTACAGGGGGGACGGATATAACTATGGCTACACCTTC | CASSYRGDGYNYGYTF
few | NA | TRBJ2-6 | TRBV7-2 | TGTGCCAGCAGCCCTCAGGGGATGGCTGGGGCCAACGTCCTGACTTTC | CASSPQGMAGANVLTF
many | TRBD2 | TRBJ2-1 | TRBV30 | TGTGCCTGGAGTGAAGAAGCCGGGACTAGCGGGTTCTATGAGCAGTTCTTC | CAWSEEAGTSGFYEQFF
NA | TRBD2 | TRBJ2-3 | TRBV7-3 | TGTGCCAGCAGCCTAGGGGCGGGAGGGCGAACAGATACGCAGTATTTT | CASSLGAGGRTDTQYF
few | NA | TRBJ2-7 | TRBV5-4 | TGTGCCAGCAGCTCAGGACTGGACTACGAGCAGTACTTC | CASSSGLDYEQYF
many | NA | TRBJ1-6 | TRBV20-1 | TGCAGTGCTAGAGATGACAGGAGAGGTTTTAATTCACCCCTCCACTTT | CSARDDRRGFNSPLHF
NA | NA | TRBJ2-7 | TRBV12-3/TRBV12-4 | TGTGCCAGCAGCCCCGGCCGCCAGCCAGACTACGAGCAGTACTTC | CASSPGRQPDYEQYF
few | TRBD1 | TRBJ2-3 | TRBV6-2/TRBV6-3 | TGTGCCAGCAGTTACCAGGACAGGCTCCGCGCAGATACGCAGTATTTT | CASSYQDRLRADTQYF
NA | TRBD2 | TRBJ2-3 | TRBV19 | TGTGCCAGTAGTATAGATCGACGGACTAGCGGGACTATGAGCACAGATACGCAGTATTTT | CASSIDRRTSGTMSTDTQYF
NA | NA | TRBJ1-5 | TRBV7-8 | TGTGCCAGCAGCTTAAGCAGAGGGGGAGGGCAGCCCCAGCATTTT | CASSLSRGGGQPQHF
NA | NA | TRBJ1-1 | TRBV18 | TGTGCCAGCTCACGCGCGAACAGGGAAACTGAAGCTTTCTTT | CASSRANRETEAFF
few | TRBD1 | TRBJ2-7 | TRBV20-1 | TGCAGTACCCTAGGACAGGGGGCAAGAGAGCAGTACTTC | CSTLGQGAREQYF
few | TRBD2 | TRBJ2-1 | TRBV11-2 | TGTGCCAGCAGCCAGCGGGACTTCCAATTCTATGAGCAGTTCTTC | CASSQRDFQFYEQFF
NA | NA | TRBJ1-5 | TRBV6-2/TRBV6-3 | TGTGCCAGCAGTTTTAATTTTATCAAGCCCCAGCATTTT | CASSFNFIKPQHF
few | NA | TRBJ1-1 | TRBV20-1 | TGCAGTGCTAGGACGATGTCCCAAGTGGCTTTCTTT | CSARTMSQVAFF
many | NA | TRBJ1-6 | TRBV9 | TGTGCCAGCAGCCCCGGAGGACCCCTCCACTTT | CASSPGGPLHF
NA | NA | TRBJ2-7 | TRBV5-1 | TGCGCCAGCAGCTCTTTCCGGGACCTCAGATACGAGCAGTACTTC | CASSSFRDLRYEQYF
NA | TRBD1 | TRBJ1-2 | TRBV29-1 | TGCAGCGAACAGGGGATATCAGCTAACTATGGCTACACCTTC | CSEQGISANYGYTF
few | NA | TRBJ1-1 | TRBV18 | TGTGCCAGCTCACCAGGAAAGGAGACTGAAGCTTTCTTT | CASSPGKETEAFF
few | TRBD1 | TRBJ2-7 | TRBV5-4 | TGTGCCAGCAGCCCCGGACAGGCAAGCTCCTACGAGCAGTACTTC | CASSPGQASSYEQYF
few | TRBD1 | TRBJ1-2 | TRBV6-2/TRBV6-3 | TGTGCCAGCAGTTACTCGTCAGGGGGCCGCTATGGCTACACCTTC | CASSYSSGGRYGYTF
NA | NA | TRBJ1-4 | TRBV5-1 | TGCGCCAGCAGCACCAACCTCGGGGGGCCCGCAACTAATGAAAAACTGTTTTTT | CASSTNLGGPATNEKLFF
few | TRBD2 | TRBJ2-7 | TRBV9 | TGTGCCAGCAGCGTAGCTAGCGGGAAAAGAGACGAGCAGTACTTC | CASSVASGKRDEQYF